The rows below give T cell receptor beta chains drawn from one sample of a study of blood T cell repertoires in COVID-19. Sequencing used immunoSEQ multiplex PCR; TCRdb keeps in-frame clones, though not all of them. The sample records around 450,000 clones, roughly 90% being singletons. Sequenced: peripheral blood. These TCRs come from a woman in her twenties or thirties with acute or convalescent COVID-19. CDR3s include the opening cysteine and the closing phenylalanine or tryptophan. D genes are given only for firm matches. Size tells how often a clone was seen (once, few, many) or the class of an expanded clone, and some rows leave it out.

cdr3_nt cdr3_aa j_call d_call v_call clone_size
TGTGCCAGCAGTTCCCCGGGACATTACTACGAGCAGTACTTC CASSSPGHYYEQYF TRBJ2-7 NA TRBV6-5 NA
TGCGCCAGCAGCCGGGGGGCTCATACAGATACGCAGTATTTT CASSRGAHTDTQYF TRBJ2-3 NA TRBV5-1 NA
TGCGCCAGCAGCTTGGCCGCCGGGACTAGCTCCTACAATGAGCAGTTCTTC CASSLAAGTSSYNEQFF TRBJ2-1 TRBD2 TRBV5-1 NA
TGTGCCAGCAGCCGCGTGGGGGTGGGGGGGCCCACAGATACGCAGTATTTT CASSRVGVGGPTDTQYF TRBJ2-3 NA TRBV5-4 once
TGCGCCAGCAGCCAAGTCGCGGGGGAGGTTGCAACTAATGAAAAACTGTTTTTT CASSQVAGEVATNEKLFF TRBJ1-4 NA TRBV4-1 NA
TGTGCCAGCAGTTTAAGGGACAGGCTCTATGGCTACACCTTC CASSLRDRLYGYTF TRBJ1-2 TRBD1 TRBV28 NA
TGTGCCAGCGGGGGGGTCCCCTACGAGCAGTACTTC CASGGVPYEQYF TRBJ2-7 TRBD2 TRBV6-5 NA
TGTGCCAGCAGCATAAGGGGTGGGGAAAAACTGTTTTTT CASSIRGGEKLFF TRBJ1-4 NA TRBV7-9 NA
TGTGCCAGCAGCTTACCAGGGGGCACAAGCCAAGAGACCCAGTACTTC CASSLPGGTSQETQYF TRBJ2-5 TRBD1 TRBV11-2 NA
TGTGCCAGCAGCCAGCAAGCGAGCTCCTATAATTCACCCCTCCACTTT CASSQQASSYNSPLHF TRBJ1-6 NA TRBV3-1/TRBV3-2 NA
TGTGCCAGCAGTTACCCGGGACAAAGATCCTATGGCTACACCTTC CASSYPGQRSYGYTF TRBJ1-2 NA TRBV6-6 NA
TGTGCCAGCGACTCCTTACAGGGAAATGAAAAACTGTTTTTT CASDSLQGNEKLFF TRBJ1-4 NA TRBV7-9 NA
TGCGCCAGCAGCTTTCGGGGGGCGCAGACAGATACGCAGTATTTT CASSFRGAQTDTQYF TRBJ2-3 NA TRBV5-1 NA
TGTGCCAGCAGTTTAGTGACGGGAACAGATGAAAAACTGTTTTTT CASSLVTGTDEKLFF TRBJ1-4 NA TRBV28 NA
TGCGCCAGCAGCCAAGTTGTGCTAGCGGGGGGCGATGAGCAGTTCTTC CASSQVVLAGGDEQFF TRBJ2-1 TRBD2 TRBV4-1 once
TGTGCTAAGCTGCCCTCGCACACTGAAGCTTTCTTT CAKLPSHTEAFF TRBJ1-1 NA TRBV21-1 NA
TGTGCCACCAGCCAGACAGGGGGCCTGGATGGCTACACCTTC CATSQTGGLDGYTF TRBJ1-2 TRBD1 TRBV24-1 few
TGTGCCAGCAGCTTAGGGACTAGCGGGACCCAGTACTTC CASSLGTSGTQYF TRBJ2-5 TRBD2 TRBV7-3 NA
TGTGCCAGCAGCTTGGGTCGTCGCTATGGCTACACCTTC CASSLGRRYGYTF TRBJ1-2 NA TRBV5-6 few
TGTGCCAGCAGCCGGGACAGGGTAACTGAAGCTTTCTTT CASSRDRVTEAFF TRBJ1-1 TRBD1 TRBV9 NA
TGTGCCAGCAGCGGCCAGGGGGCGGCCGGGGAGCTGTTTTTT CASSGQGAAGELFF TRBJ2-2 TRBD1 TRBV9 NA
TGCGCCAGCAGCCGGGAGGGACAGGGCTACGAGCAGTACTTC CASSREGQGYEQYF TRBJ2-7 NA TRBV5-1 NA
TGTGCCAGCAGTCCAGGGGGCGTTCAGCCCCAGCATTTT CASSPGGVQPQHF TRBJ1-5 TRBD1 TRBV28 NA
TGCAGCGTACTTTCGGGGGTTGGCGAGCAGTACTTC CSVLSGVGEQYF TRBJ2-7 NA TRBV29-1 NA
TGTGCCAGCAACTGGTATTACGATACGGGGTACGGGCAGTACTTC CASNWYYDTGYGQYF TRBJ2-7 NA TRBV2 NA
TGTGCCAGCAGCACGTCAGGGGGCAACACTGAAGCTTTCTTT CASSTSGGNTEAFF TRBJ1-1 TRBD1 TRBV7-9 NA
TGTGCCAGCAGTTTCGACAGGGAATATGGCTACACCTTC CASSFDREYGYTF TRBJ1-2 TRBD1 TRBV12-3/TRBV12-4 NA
TGCGCCAGCAGCCCTCCGGGACAGGGTTTGGAGGCCCAGTACTTC CASSPPGQGLEAQYF TRBJ2-5 TRBD1 TRBV23-1 few
TGTGCCACCAGCAGAGATTACGGACAGAATCAGCCCCAGCATTTT CATSRDYGQNQPQHF TRBJ1-5 NA TRBV15 NA
TGTGCCAGCAGCCAAGACAGGGGTCAGCCCCAGCATTTT CASSQDRGQPQHF TRBJ1-5 NA TRBV4-2 NA
TGTGCCAGCAGCTTCATCTGGACAGGGGACGAGCAGTACTTC CASSFIWTGDEQYF TRBJ2-7 TRBD1 TRBV5-5 NA
TGTGCCAGCAGCTCCCCAGCGGGGGTATACAATGAGCAGTTCTTC CASSSPAGVYNEQFF TRBJ2-1 TRBD2 TRBV7-9 once
TGTGCCTGGAGTGTATGGGGACTAGCGGGTTCCACAGATACGCAGTATTTT CAWSVWGLAGSTDTQYF TRBJ2-3 TRBD2 TRBV30 NA
TGTGCCACCAGTGATTCCATCGGGTCGTATGAGCAGTTCTTC CATSDSIGSYEQFF TRBJ2-1 NA TRBV24-1 once
TGCGCCAGCAGCCAAGAAGGACTAGCGGGGGAACCCGGGCACGAGCAGTACTTC CASSQEGLAGEPGHEQYF TRBJ2-7 TRBD2 TRBV4-1 NA
TGCAGCGTTGAAGGACTAGCGGGGCCCACAGATACGCAGTATTTT CSVEGLAGPTDTQYF TRBJ2-3 TRBD2 TRBV29-1 NA
TGTGCCAGAAGTCCCGACAGCTACAATGAGCAGTTCTTC CARSPDSYNEQFF TRBJ2-1 NA TRBV5-3 NA
TGTGCCAGCAGCAGAGGCCGCGGGTGGTTCTATGGCTACACCTTC CASSRGRGWFYGYTF TRBJ1-2 NA TRBV21-1 NA
TGCGCCAGCAGCCCGGACAGGGTCTTCCAAGAGACCCAGTACTTC CASSPDRVFQETQYF TRBJ2-5 TRBD1 TRBV5-1 NA
TGTGCCTGGAGTGTACGGGTTAGTAGAGATAATTCACCCCTCCACTTT CAWSVRVSRDNSPLHF TRBJ1-6 NA TRBV30 NA
TGTGCCAGCATTGGACAGGGGAGGGGCAATGAGCAGTTCTTC CASIGQGRGNEQFF TRBJ2-1 TRBD1 TRBV6-1 NA
TGCGCCAGCTCCTCTGCCCTCGGGGCCTACGAGCAGTACTTC CASSSALGAYEQYF TRBJ2-7 NA TRBV5-1 NA
TGTGCCAGCAGCTTAGTCCCCACAACAGGGCACACTGAAGCTTTCTTT CASSLVPTTGHTEAFF TRBJ1-1 NA TRBV11-2 NA
TGTGCCAGCACCCCCAGCCAGGTGAACTATGGCTACACCTTC CASTPSQVNYGYTF TRBJ1-2 NA TRBV6-5 NA
TGTGCCAGCAGCAGAGGACAGGGGAACAGGGGCAATCAGCCCCAGCATTTT CASSRGQGNRGNQPQHF TRBJ1-5 TRBD1 TRBV7-2 NA
TGTGCCAGTAGTGGACAGTCCTACAATGAGCAGTTCTTC CASSGQSYNEQFF TRBJ2-1 NA TRBV19 NA
TGTGCCAGCAGCTTAGATGTCGGGACAAACACCGGGGAGCTGTTTTTT CASSLDVGTNTGELFF TRBJ2-2 NA TRBV11-2 NA
TGTGCCATCAGTACTGGGATGGGACAGCGGGGGTACAATGAGCAGTTCTTC CAISTGMGQRGYNEQFF TRBJ2-1 NA TRBV10-3 once
TGTGCCAGTAGCACCCATCGGCGGGGGGCGGTGAACACTGAAGCTTTCTTT CASSTHRRGAVNTEAFF TRBJ1-1 NA TRBV19 NA
TGTGCCAGCAGTTACAGGGGCCCCTACGAGCAGTACTTC CASSYRGPYEQYF TRBJ2-7 NA TRBV6-5 NA
TGTGCCAGTACCCAAAGAGAGGCAGGGGGCTTTGGTGAGCAGTTCTTC CASTQREAGGFGEQFF TRBJ2-1 TRBD1 TRBV19 NA